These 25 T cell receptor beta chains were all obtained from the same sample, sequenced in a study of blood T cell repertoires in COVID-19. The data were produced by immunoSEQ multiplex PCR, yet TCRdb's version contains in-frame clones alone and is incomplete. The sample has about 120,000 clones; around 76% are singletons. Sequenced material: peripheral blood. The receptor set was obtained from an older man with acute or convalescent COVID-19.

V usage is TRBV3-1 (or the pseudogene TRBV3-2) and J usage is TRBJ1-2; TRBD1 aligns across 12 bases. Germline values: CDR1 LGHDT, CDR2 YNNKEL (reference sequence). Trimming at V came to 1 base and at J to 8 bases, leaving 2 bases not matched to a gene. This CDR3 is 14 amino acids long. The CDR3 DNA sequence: TGTGCCAGCAGCCAAGCCGGGACAGGGGGCGGCTACACCTTC. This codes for CASSQAGTGGGYTF.

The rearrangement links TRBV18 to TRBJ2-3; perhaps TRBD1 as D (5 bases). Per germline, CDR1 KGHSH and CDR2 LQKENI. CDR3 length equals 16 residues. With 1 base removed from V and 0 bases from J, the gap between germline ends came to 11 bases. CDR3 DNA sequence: TGTGCCAGCTCACCACGTTTAGGGGCTAGCACAGATACGCAGTATTTT. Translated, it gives CASSPRLGASTDTQYF.

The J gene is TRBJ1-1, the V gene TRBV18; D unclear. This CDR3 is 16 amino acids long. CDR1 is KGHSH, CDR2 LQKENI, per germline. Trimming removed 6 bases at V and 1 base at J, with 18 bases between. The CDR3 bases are TGTGCCAGCTCGCCGAAAGCGGGGATATCGAACACTGAAGCTTTCTTT. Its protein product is CASSPKAGISNTEAFF.

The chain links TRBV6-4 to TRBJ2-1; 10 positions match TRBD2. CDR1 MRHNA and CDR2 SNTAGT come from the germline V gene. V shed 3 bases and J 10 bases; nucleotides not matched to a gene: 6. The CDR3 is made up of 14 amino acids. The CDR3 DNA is TGTGCCAGCAGTGATGAGCGGGGGGGCCGGGAGCAGTTCTTC. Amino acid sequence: CASSDERGGREQFF.

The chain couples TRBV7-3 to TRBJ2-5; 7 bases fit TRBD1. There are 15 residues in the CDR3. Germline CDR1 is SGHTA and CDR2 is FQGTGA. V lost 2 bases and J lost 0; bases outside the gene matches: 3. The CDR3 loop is CASSLGDRDQETQYF. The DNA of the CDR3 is TGTGCCAGCAGCTTAGGAGACAGGGACCAAGAGACCCAGTACTTC. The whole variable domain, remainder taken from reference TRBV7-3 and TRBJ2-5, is GAGVSQTPSNKVTEKGKYVELRCDPISGHTALYWYRQSLGQGPEFLIYFQGTGAADDSGLPNDRFFAVRPEGSVSTLKIQRTERGDSAVYLCASSLGDRDQETQYFGPGTRLLVL.

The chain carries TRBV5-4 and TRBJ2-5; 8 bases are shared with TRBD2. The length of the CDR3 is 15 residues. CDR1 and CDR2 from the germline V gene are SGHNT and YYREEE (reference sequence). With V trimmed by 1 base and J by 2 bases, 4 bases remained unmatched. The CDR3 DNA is TGTGCCAGCAGCTTGCTCAGCGGGGGACAAGAGACCCAGTACTTC. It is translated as CASSLLSGGQETQYF.

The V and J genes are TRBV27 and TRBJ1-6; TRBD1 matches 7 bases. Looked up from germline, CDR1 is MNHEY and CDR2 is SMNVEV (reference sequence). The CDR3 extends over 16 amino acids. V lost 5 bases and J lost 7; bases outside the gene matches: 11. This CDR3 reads CASSRAGGSANSPLHF. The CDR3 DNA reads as TGTGCCAGCAGTAGGGCAGGGGGGTCGGCGAATTCACCCCTCCACTTT.

The CDR3 protein is CAIGTSNYEQYF. The CDR3 DNA reads as TGTGCCATTGGGACTAGCAACTACGAGCAGTACTTC. The chain employs TRBV10-3 and TRBJ2-7; the match to TRBD2 covers 9 bases. Germline V gene sequence: CDR1 ENHRY, CDR2 SYGVKD. V lost 9 bases, J lost 3 bases, and 3 bases stayed unmatched. The CDR3 is 12 residues long.

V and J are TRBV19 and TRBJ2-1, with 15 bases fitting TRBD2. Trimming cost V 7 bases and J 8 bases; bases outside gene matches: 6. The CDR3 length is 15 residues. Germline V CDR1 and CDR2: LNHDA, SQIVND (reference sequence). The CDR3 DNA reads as TGTGCCAGTATGGGGACTAGCGGGGGGTTCTATGAGCAGTTCTTC. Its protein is CASMGTSGGFYEQFF.

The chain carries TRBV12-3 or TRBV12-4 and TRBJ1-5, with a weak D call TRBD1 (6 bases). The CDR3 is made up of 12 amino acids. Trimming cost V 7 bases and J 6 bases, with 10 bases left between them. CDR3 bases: TGTGCCAGCACCCTGGGGGCTCAGCCCCAGCATTTT. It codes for CASTLGAQPQHF.

As DNA, the CDR3 is TGTGCCAGCAGCCCACAGGGGGACCAGCCCCAGCATTTT. Its translation: CASSPQGDQPQHF. This rearrangement joins TRBV3-1 (or the pseudogene TRBV3-2) to TRBJ1-5, with 8 bases fitting TRBD1. Germline CDR1 and CDR2: LGHDT and YNNKEL (reference sequence). This CDR3 contains 13 residues. Losses at the gene ends were 4 bases for V and 7 bases for J; bases not matched to a gene: 3.

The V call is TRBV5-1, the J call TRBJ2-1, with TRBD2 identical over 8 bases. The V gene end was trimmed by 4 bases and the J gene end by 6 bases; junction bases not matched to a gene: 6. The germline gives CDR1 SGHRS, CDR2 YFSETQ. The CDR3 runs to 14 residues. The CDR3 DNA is TGCGCCAGCAGCCTGATCGGGGGGGCCAATGAGCAGTTCTTC. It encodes CASSLIGGANEQFF.

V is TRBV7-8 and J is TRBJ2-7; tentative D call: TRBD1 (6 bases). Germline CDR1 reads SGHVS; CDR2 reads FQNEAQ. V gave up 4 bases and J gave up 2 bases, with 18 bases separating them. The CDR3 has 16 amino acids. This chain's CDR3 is CASSSTRKDRTYEQYF. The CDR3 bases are TGTGCCAGCAGCTCAACACGGAAAGACAGGACCTACGAGCAGTACTTC.

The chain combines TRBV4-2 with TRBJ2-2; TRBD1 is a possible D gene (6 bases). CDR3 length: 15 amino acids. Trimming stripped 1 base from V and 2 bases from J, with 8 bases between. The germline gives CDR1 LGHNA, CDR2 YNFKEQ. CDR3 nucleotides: TGTGCCAGCAGCCAAGTCAGGGGAAACACCGGGGAGCTGTTTTTT. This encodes CASSQVRGNTGELFF.

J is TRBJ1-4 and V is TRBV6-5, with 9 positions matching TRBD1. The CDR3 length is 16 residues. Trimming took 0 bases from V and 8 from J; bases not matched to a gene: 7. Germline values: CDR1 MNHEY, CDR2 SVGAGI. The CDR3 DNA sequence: TGTGCCAGCAGTTACTCCCCGGGACAGGGCCACGAAAAACTGTTTTTT. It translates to CASSYSPGQGHEKLFF.

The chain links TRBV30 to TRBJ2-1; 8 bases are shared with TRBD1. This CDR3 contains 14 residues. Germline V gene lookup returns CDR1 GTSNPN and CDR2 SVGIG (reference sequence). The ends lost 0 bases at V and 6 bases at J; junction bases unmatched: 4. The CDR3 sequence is CAWSVQGAGNEQFF. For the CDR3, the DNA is TGTGCCTGGAGTGTCCAGGGGGCCGGCAATGAGCAGTTCTTC. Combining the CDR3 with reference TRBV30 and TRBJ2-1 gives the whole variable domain SQTIHQWPATLVQPVGSPLSLECTVEGTSNPNLYWYRQAAGRGLQLLFYSVGIGQISSEVPQNLSASRPQDRQFILSSKKLLLSDSGFYLCAWSVQGAGNEQFFGPGTRLTVL.

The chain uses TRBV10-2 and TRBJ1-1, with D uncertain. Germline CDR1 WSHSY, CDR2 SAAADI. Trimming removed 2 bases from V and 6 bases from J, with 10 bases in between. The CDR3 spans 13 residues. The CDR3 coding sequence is TGCGCCAGCAGTGAGAGCGTCCTTTCTGAAGCTTTCTTT. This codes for CASSESVLSEAFF.

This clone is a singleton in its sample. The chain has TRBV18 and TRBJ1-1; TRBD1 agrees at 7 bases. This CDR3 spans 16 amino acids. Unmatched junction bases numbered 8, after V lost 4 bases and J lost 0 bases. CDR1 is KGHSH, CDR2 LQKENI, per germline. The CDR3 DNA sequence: TGTGCCAGCTCACTGCGTGGGACAGCGATGAACACTGAAGCTTTCTTT. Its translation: CASSLRGTAMNTEAFF.

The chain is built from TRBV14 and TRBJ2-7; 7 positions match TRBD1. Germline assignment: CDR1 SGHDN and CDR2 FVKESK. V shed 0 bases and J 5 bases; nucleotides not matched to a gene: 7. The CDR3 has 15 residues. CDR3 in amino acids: CASSQDMTGWDEQYF. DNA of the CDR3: TGTGCCAGCAGCCAAGATATGACAGGGTGGGACGAGCAGTACTTC.

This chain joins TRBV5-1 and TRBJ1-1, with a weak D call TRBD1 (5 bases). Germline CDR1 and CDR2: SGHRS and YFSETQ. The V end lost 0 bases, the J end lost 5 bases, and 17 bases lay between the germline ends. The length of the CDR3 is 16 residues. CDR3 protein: CASSLADREARTEAFF. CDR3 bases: TGCGCCAGCAGCTTGGCAGACAGAGAGGCGAGAACTGAAGCTTTCTTT.

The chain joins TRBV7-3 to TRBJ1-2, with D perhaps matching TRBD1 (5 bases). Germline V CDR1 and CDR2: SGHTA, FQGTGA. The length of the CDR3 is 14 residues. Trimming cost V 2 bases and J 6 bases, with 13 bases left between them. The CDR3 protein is CASSLLEGRDGYTF. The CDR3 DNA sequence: TGTGCCAGCAGCTTACTTGAGGGGAGGGATGGCTACACCTTC.

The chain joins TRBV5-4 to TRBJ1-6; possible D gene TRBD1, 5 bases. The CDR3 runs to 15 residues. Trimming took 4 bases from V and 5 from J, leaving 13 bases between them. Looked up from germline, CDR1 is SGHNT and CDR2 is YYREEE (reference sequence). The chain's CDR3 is CASSPFPRDNSPLHF. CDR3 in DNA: TGTGCCAGCAGCCCCTTTCCCAGGGATAATTCACCCCTCCACTTT.

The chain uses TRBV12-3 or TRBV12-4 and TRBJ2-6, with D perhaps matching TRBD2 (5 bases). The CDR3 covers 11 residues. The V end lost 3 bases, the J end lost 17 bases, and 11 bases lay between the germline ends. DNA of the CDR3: TGTGCCAGCAGTTTGATGGAGGAAGTGACTTTC. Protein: CASSLMEEVTF.

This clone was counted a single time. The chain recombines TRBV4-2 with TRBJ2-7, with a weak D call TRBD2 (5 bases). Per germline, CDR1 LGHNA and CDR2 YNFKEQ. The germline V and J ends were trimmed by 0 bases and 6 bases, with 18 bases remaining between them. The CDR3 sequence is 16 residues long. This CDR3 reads CASSQDPVDYRLEQYF. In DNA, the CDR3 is TGTGCCAGCAGCCAAGATCCCGTTGACTATAGGCTCGAGCAGTACTTC.

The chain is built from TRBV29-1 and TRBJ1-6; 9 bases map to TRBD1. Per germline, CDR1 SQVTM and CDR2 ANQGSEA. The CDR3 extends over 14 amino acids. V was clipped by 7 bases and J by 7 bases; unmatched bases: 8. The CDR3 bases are TGCAGCGACCGCCTGACAGGGGGGAATTCACCCCTCCACTTT. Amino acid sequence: CSDRLTGGNSPLHF.